This T cell receptor beta chain was profiled in a study of T cells after yellow fever vaccination. Each CDR3 protein is one row after TCRdb ran MiXCR on the 5' RACE reads. This table has 300,000 to 350,000 distinct CDR3 sequences, less than 9.5% appearing once. V was shortened by 7 bases and J by 5 bases, with 17 bases between the two germline ends. The CDR3 runs to 14 residues. Germline assignment: CDR1 MNHEY and CDR2 SVGEGT. Material: PBMCs, obtained about 41 days after the first yellow fever vaccination. This chain links TRBV6-2 or TRBV6-3 with TRBJ1-1, with D maybe TRBD1 (5 bases). The origin of this receptor is a man aged 18 to 29 who received the YFV17D yellow fever vaccine. CDR3 loop: CASTLGVFGTEAFF. The CDR3 DNA reads TGTGCCAGCACCTTGGGGGTTTTCGGGACTGAAGCTTTCTTT.